A selection of T cell receptor beta chains follows, all from one sample in a study of cytomegalovirus exposure and HLA in healthy donors. Libraries were prepared by immunoSEQ multiplex PCR; TCRdb keeps only in-frame clonotypes and omits some of them. In the table there are approximately 140,000 clones, around 85% of which are singletons. The sample consisted of PBMCs. All receptors come from a man between 35 and 55 years old in good health and CMV-seropositive. CDR3s include the opening cysteine and the closing phenylalanine or tryptophan. A D gene is named only where the DNA matches it firmly. Size values are once, few and many counts, or a class for expanded clones, and some rows have none.

>-|TRBJ1-1|TRBV19|-
TGTGCCAGTAGTAAACAGGGCGCTGAAGCTTTCTTT
CASSKQGAEAFF
>-|TRBJ1-5|TRBV6-1|-
TGTGCCAGCAGTGAGGGACATAGCAATCAGCCCCAGCATTTT
CASSEGHSNQPQHF
>-|TRBJ2-7|TRBV6-5|-
TGTGCCAGCAGGCTCCGCATGGGGAGCTCCTACGAGCAGTACTTC
CASRLRMGSSYEQYF
>-|TRBJ1-5|TRBV5-1|-
TGCGCCAGCAGGACGGGTACAGGGCTAAATCAGCCCCAGCATTTT
CASRTGTGLNQPQHF
>-|TRBJ1-2|TRBV9|-
TGTGCCAGCAGCGTAGCGGAGGTAGGATATGGCTACACCTTC
CASSVAEVGYGYTF
>TRBD1|TRBJ2-7|TRBV7-6|-
TGTGCCAGCAGCTCTCGACAGGGAAGCTACGAGCAGTACTTC
CASSSRQGSYEQYF
>TRBD1|TRBJ2-3|TRBV5-6|-
TGTGCCAGCAGCTGGGGACAGGGGGCGGGTAAAGATACGCAGTATTTT
CASSWGQGAGKDTQYF
>TRBD2|TRBJ2-1|TRBV16|-
TGTGCCAGCAGCCAAGAGGCGGGAGGTTCCTACAATGAGCAGTTCTTC
CASSQEAGGSYNEQFF
>-|TRBJ1-6|TRBV4-3|once
TGCGCCAGCAGCCAAGTCCGGGACTTTCCATTCCCCCTCCACTTT
CASSQVRDFPFPLHF
>TRBD1|TRBJ1-4|TRBV6-5|-
TGTGCCAGCAGTTACTCGACAGGGGATGAAAAACTGTTTTTT
CASSYSTGDEKLFF
>-|TRBJ2-5|TRBV15|-
TGTGCCACCAGCAGAGGACAGGGAGGAGAGACCCAGTACTTC
CATSRGQGGETQYF
>TRBD1|TRBJ1-3|TRBV5-4|-
TGTGCCAGCAGCTCTCCAGGGGGGAACTCTGGAAACACCATATATTTT
CASSSPGGNSGNTIYF
>TRBD1|TRBJ1-6|TRBV6-5|-
TGTGCCAGCAGTCGACAGGGGTGGTTGAATTCACCCCTCCACTTT
CASSRQGWLNSPLHF
>TRBD1|TRBJ2-7|TRBV29-1|-
TGCAGCGTTGGAGGACAGGCAACGGCCTACGAGCAGTACTTC
CSVGGQATAYEQYF
>-|TRBJ2-1|TRBV9|-
TGTGCCAGCAGCGTCGGGGTCAACAGGGGAGGCGAGCAGTTCTTC
CASSVGVNRGGEQFF
>-|TRBJ2-3|TRBV9|-
TGTGCCAGCAGCGTCGCAGGGACAGATACGCAGTATTTT
CASSVAGTDTQYF
>TRBD2|TRBJ2-5|TRBV25-1|-
TGTGCCAGCAGTGGTAGCGGGAGGGGACTAGAGACCCAGTACTTC
CASSGSGRGLETQYF
>TRBD1|TRBJ1-2|TRBV6-1|-
TGTGCCAGCAGTAAGAAGACAGGGGACGGTGGCTACACCTTC
CASSKKTGDGGYTF
>TRBD1|TRBJ1-5|TRBV5-1|-
TGCGCCAGCAGCTTAGGTGACAGGGACAATCAGCCCCAGCATTTT
CASSLGDRDNQPQHF
>TRBD2|TRBJ2-1|TRBV7-2|-
TGTGCCAGCAGACCACCCGGGGGGATCCGCGAGCAGTTCTTC
CASRPPGGIREQFF
>TRBD2|TRBJ2-1|TRBV27|-
TGTGCCAGCAGTTTAGTTTACGGGACTACCTCTTACAATGAGCAGTTCTTC
CASSLVYGTTSYNEQFF
>TRBD1|TRBJ1-1|TRBV5-1|-
TGCGCCAGCAGCTCGATGCCCGGGACAGCCACTGAAGCTTTCTTT
CASSSMPGTATEAFF
>-|TRBJ1-4|TRBV19|medium-sized
TGTGCCAGTAGCCTATCGATGGATGAAAAACTGTTTTTT
CASSLSMDEKLFF
>-|TRBJ2-1|TRBV7-9|-
TGTGCCAGCAGCCCAATAGCAAGCTCCTACAATGAGCAGTTCTTC
CASSPIASSYNEQFF
>TRBD2|TRBJ2-2|TRBV4-1|once
TGCGCCAGCAGCCCAGCCTGGGAGGGCGGAGGGGAGCTGTTTTTT
CASSPAWEGGGELFF
>TRBD1|TRBJ2-5|TRBV7-9|-
TGTGCCAGCAGCACCCGACAGGGCCCAGAGACCCAGTACTTC
CASSTRQGPETQYF
>-|TRBJ1-2|TRBV2|-
TGTGCCAGCAGTGCCGTCAGTAACTATGGCTACACCTTC
CASSAVSNYGYTF
>TRBD2|TRBJ2-1|TRBV5-1|few
TGCGCCAGCAGCCCAGGACTAGCGGGAGAAGGTGAGCAGTTCTTC
CASSPGLAGEGEQFF
>TRBD2|TRBJ2-5|TRBV5-4|medium-sized
TGTGCCAGCAGCTTGGTGTTAGCGGGCCAAGAGACCCAGTACTTC
CASSLVLAGQETQYF
>TRBD1|TRBJ2-7|TRBV18|-
TGTGCCAGCTCACTAGGACAGGGAAGACGGGAGCAGTACTTC
CASSLGQGRREQYF
>TRBD1|TRBJ2-2|TRBV5-8|-
TGTGCCAGCAGCATAAGAACAGGGGAACCCGGGGAGCTGTTTTTT
CASSIRTGEPGELFF
>-|TRBJ2-2|TRBV5-1|-
TGCGCCAGCAGCTTGGTGCCGGAGACCGGGGAGCTGTTTTTT
CASSLVPETGELFF
>-|TRBJ1-4|TRBV6-4|-
TGTGCCAGCAGTGTAAATGAAAAACTGTTTTTT
CASSVNEKLFF
>-|TRBJ1-5|TRBV30|-
TGTGCCTGGAGTTTACAGGGCGATCAGCCCCAGCATTTT
CAWSLQGDQPQHF
>-|TRBJ1-1|TRBV30|-
TGTGCCTGGAGTCTCCCTGAGGGTGAAGCTTTCTTT
CAWSLPEGEAFF
>TRBD1|TRBJ1-4|TRBV7-9|-
TGTGCCAGCAGCCGGGACAGGGGTGAAAAACTGTTTTTT
CASSRDRGEKLFF
>TRBD2|TRBJ2-5|TRBV7-2|-
TGTGCCAGCAGCTTAGTTGCGGGGGGTTTCGAGACCCAGTACTTC
CASSLVAGGFETQYF
>TRBD2|TRBJ2-1|TRBV7-6|-
TGTGCCAGCAGCTTAGGTCAGTTAGCGGGGAGGAATGAGCAGTTCTTC
CASSLGQLAGRNEQFF
>-|TRBJ1-5|TRBV10-3|-
TGTGCCATCAGTGATCCAGGGGAGAGCAATCAGCCCCAGCATTTT
CAISDPGESNQPQHF
>-|TRBJ2-1|TRBV6-6|-
TGTGCCAGCAGTTACCGGGCAGGGGCTTACAATGAGCAGTTCTTC
CASSYRAGAYNEQFF
>TRBD1|TRBJ2-7|TRBV9|-
TGTGCCAGCAGCTCAAATACCGGGACAGGGTTCTACGAGCAGTACTTC
CASSSNTGTGFYEQYF
>TRBD1|TRBJ1-2|TRBV2|-
TGTGCCAGCAGCTTTGGACAGGGGGCGCTAGGCGGCTACACCTTC
CASSFGQGALGGYTF
>TRBD2|TRBJ2-1|TRBV27|few
TGTGCCAGCAGGCGGGGGGATGAGCAGTTCTTC
CASRRGDEQFF
>TRBD1|TRBJ1-1|TRBV5-6|-
TGTGCCAGCAGCTTGGGGACAGGGGGCGCGGTAGCTTTCTTT
CASSLGTGGAVAFF
>-|TRBJ1-1|TRBV6-6|-
TGTGCCAGCAGCCCACAGGGCAACACTGAAGCTTTCTTT
CASSPQGNTEAFF
>TRBD1|TRBJ1-2|TRBV7-9|-
TGTGCCAGCAGCCCGTTACTTGTTACGGACAGGGACGGGAGCTATGGCTACACCTTC
CASSPLLVTDRDGSYGYTF
>-|TRBJ2-7|TRBV7-6|-
TGTGCCAGCAGCCCCCTCGTAGGTAGGAGGTACGAGCAGTACTTC
CASSPLVGRRYEQYF
>TRBD1|TRBJ2-1|TRBV5-6|-
TGTGCCAGCAGCTTGTCAACAGGGGGCACCTACAATGAGCAGTTCTTC
CASSLSTGGTYNEQFF
>TRBD1|TRBJ2-1|TRBV5-4|-
TGTGCCAGCAGCTTGTGGGGGAGACAGGGGGCGATAAGTGAGCAGTTCTTC
CASSLWGRQGAISEQFF
>-|TRBJ2-1|TRBV2|-
TGTGCCAGCAGTGATGAGACAGCCTCCTACAATGAGCAGTTCTTC
CASSDETASYNEQFF
>TRBD1|TRBJ1-1|TRBV4-3|once
TGCGCCAGCAGCCAACTCCTGGGACAGGGGAACACTGAAGCTTTCTTT
CASSQLLGQGNTEAFF
>TRBD1|TRBJ1-6|TRBV7-6|-
TGTGCCAGCAGCTTACCGGGACAGGGTTTGTCACCCCTCCACTTT
CASSLPGQGLSPLHF
>TRBD1|TRBJ1-2|TRBV5-6|-
TGTGCCAGCAGCGACAGGGCCCCGGTTGGCTACACCTTC
CASSDRAPVGYTF